A single sample gave rise to the 28 T cell receptor beta chains below, sequenced in a study of control samples from healthy donors and cancer patients. Clones were read by immunoSEQ multiplex PCR, and TCRdb kept only the in-frame ones, dropping some. The data hold some 120,000 clones, with around 86% observed a single time. Material: blood. The receptors were sampled from a man aged 35 to 55 in good health.

The chain recombines TRBV30 with TRBJ2-7, with 8 bases matching TRBD1. V lost 3 bases, J lost 3 bases, and 7 bases stayed unmatched. Germline V gene sequence: CDR1 GTSNPN, CDR2 SVGIG (reference sequence). The CDR3 runs 14 residues. CDR3 sequence: CAWRRQGLNYEQYF. The CDR3 DNA sequence: TGTGCCTGGAGGAGACAGGGGCTCAACTACGAGCAGTACTTC.

The gene calls are TRBV27 and TRBJ1-5; D perhaps matches TRBD1 (5 bases). V lost 8 bases and J 2 bases, leaving 16 bases between the germline ends. The CDR3 totals 15 residues. The germline V gene has CDR1 MNHEY and CDR2 SMNVEV (reference sequence). The CDR3 nucleotides are TGTGCCAGCTCCCTAGTGGGGGTGGGCAATCAGCCCCAGCATTTT. Amino acids: CASSLVGVGNQPQHF.

The CDR3 sequence is CASSLVAVGPSRPNTQYF. DNA for the CDR3: TGTGCCAGCAGCTTAGTCGCCGTAGGGCCTAGCCGACCCAATACGCAGTATTTT. The rearrangement uses TRBV7-2 and TRBJ2-3, with a tentative D call TRBD2 (5 bases). Germline V lookup: CDR1 SGHTA, CDR2 FQGNSA. The CDR3 consists of 18 residues. V shed 1 base and J shed 7 bases, with 24 bases lying between them.

The rearrangement joins TRBV11-3 to TRBJ1-2; 12 bases are a match to TRBD1. This CDR3 region has 15 residues. After removal of 1 base from V and 6 bases from J, the junction contained 3 bases not matched to a gene. Per the germline V gene, CDR1 is SGHNT and CDR2 is YENEEA. The CDR3 sequence is CASSLGGTGGNGYTF. DNA of the CDR3: TGTGCCAGCAGCTTAGGTGGGACAGGGGGCAATGGCTACACCTTC.

About this clone: Other DNA variants within this sample encode the same CDR3. CDR3 sequence reads: CAWSAGGRTEAFF. In DNA, the CDR3 is TGTGCCTGGAGTGCGGGGGGCCGCACTGAAGCTTTCTTT. V gene TRBV30 combines with J gene TRBJ1-1; D might be TRBD1 (6 bases). With 1 base removed from V and 4 bases from J, the gap between germline ends came to 10 bases. Germline lookup yields CDR1 GTSNPN and CDR2 SVGIG (reference sequence). The CDR3 is 13 residues long.

This clone came up once. This chain uses TRBV29-1 with TRBJ1-5; D is unclear. The CDR3 is made up of 15 amino acids. Germline values: CDR1 SQVTM, CDR2 ANQGSEA. V was shortened by 4 bases and J by 2 bases, with 15 bases between the two germline ends. The CDR3 protein is CSVGDGLLGNQPQHF. CDR3 in DNA: TGCAGCGTTGGCGACGGTTTGTTAGGCAATCAGCCCCAGCATTTT.

The chain joins TRBV7-9 to TRBJ1-2; D is unresolved. Germline CDR1 reads SEHNR; CDR2 reads FQNEAQ (reference sequence). V lost 5 bases and J 6 bases, leaving 7 bases between the germline ends. This CDR3 contains 11 residues. CDR3 DNA: TGTGCCAGCAGCCCTCACCATGGCTACACCTTC. Translating gives CASSPHHGYTF.

The chain joins TRBV6-6 to TRBJ1-1; D ambiguous. Looked up from germline, CDR1 is MNHNY and CDR2 is SVGAGI (reference sequence). The CDR3 totals 12 residues. V lost 3 bases and J 6 bases, leaving 8 bases between the germline ends. The CDR3 sequence: CASSYSQAEAFF. DNA of the CDR3: TGTGCCAGCAGTTATTCTCAAGCTGAAGCTTTCTTT.

The V gene is TRBV11-3, the J gene TRBJ1-3; D remains ambiguous. Trimming took 0 bases from V and 0 from J, leaving 6 bases between them. The CDR3 extends over 15 amino acids. In germline, CDR1 is SGHNT, CDR2 YENEEA. In DNA, the CDR3 is TGTGCCAGCAGCTTAGACAGATTCTCTGGAAACACCATATATTTT. This codes for CASSLDRFSGNTIYF.

V usage is TRBV6-2 or TRBV6-3 and J usage is TRBJ1-5; tentatively, D is TRBD1 (6 bases). Germline lookup yields CDR1 MNHEY and CDR2 SVGEGT. The germline V and J ends were trimmed by 2 bases and 0 bases, with 20 bases remaining between them. This CDR3 has 19 amino acids. CDR3 coding DNA: TGTGCCAGCAGTTACCCGACGCCGGGGGGGGCGAGTAGCAATCAGCCCCAGCATTTT. This codes for CASSYPTPGGASSNQPQHF.

The chain couples TRBV19 to TRBJ2-7; 8 nucleotides align to TRBD1. The CDR3 is 14 residues long. Germline lookup yields CDR1 LNHDA and CDR2 SQIVND (reference sequence). J was trimmed by 6 bases and V by 3 bases; bases with no gene match: 7. CDR3 sequence reads: CASSIAGQGGEQYF. DNA of the CDR3: TGTGCCAGTAGTATCGCCGGACAGGGTGGCGAGCAGTACTTC. Using reference TRBV19 and TRBJ2-7 for the parts outside the CDR3, the full variable domain is DGGITQSPKYLFRKEGQNVTLSCEQNLNHDAMYWYRQDPGQGLRLIYYSQIVNDFQKGDIAEGYSVSREKKESFPLTVTSAQKNPTAFYLCASSIAGQGGEQYFGPGTRLTVT.

The V gene is TRBV4-3, the J gene TRBJ2-3; D not resolved. Germline V gene sequence: CDR1 LGHNA, CDR2 YSLEER. Trimming left V 4 bases short and J 1 base short, with 9 bases between. The CDR3 runs 14 residues. The CDR3 sequence: CASSRSPGTDTQYF. For the CDR3, the DNA is TGCGCCAGCAGCCGCAGCCCAGGCACAGATACGCAGTATTTT.

V usage is TRBV5-4 and J usage is TRBJ2-2; TRBD1 aligns across 8 bases. The germline V gene has CDR1 SGHNT and CDR2 YYREEE (reference sequence). The CDR3 runs to 17 residues. Losses at the gene ends were 0 bases for V and 3 bases for J; bases not matched to a gene: 7. The CDR3 DNA sequence: TGTGCCAGCAGCTTGGGGGACAGGCCTCGGTACACCGGGGAGCTGTTTTTT. As protein: CASSLGDRPRYTGELFF.

Written as DNA, the CDR3 is TGCGCCAGCAGCTTTGGACTACTAGCGGCAACCTACGAGCAGTACTTC. Translating gives CASSFGLLAATYEQYF. The V and J genes are TRBV5-1 and TRBJ2-7; TRBD2 matches 8 bases. The CDR3 sequence is 16 residues long. Germline assignment: CDR1 SGHRS and CDR2 YFSETQ. After removal of 2 bases from V and 2 bases from J, the junction contained 9 bases not matched to a gene. The full variable domain, with the rest looked up from reference TRBV5-1 and TRBJ2-7, is KAGVTQTPRYLIKTRGQQVTLSCSPISGHRSVSWYQQTPGQGLQFLFEYFSETQRNKGNFPGRFSGRQFSNSRSEMNVSTLELGDSALYLCASSFGLLAATYEQYFGPGTRLTVT.

The rearrangement joins TRBV30 to TRBJ2-1; D ambiguous. From germline, CDR1 is GTSNPN and CDR2 SVGIG (reference sequence). This CDR3 has 16 residues. Trimming pared 2 bases from V and 5 bases from J, leaving 19 bases between. The CDR3 sequence is CAWSPLRARQNNEQFF. The CDR3 DNA follows: TGTGCCTGGAGTCCCCTTAGGGCTAGACAAAACAATGAGCAGTTCTTC.

This chain uses TRBV21-1 with TRBJ1-5; TRBD1, the table's D call, was not compared with the DNA. TRBV21-1 is tagged as a pseudogene. The length of the CDR3 is 18 residues. CDR3 in amino acids: CASSKLGGGRNSNQPQHF. DNA of the CDR3: TGTGCCAGCAGCAAATTAGGGGGTGGTCGGAATAGCAATCAGCCCCAGCATTTT.

V usage is TRBV12-3 or TRBV12-4 and J usage is TRBJ1-6, with 8 bases matching TRBD1. The junction had 6 bases not matched to a gene; V was cut back by 7 bases and J by 10 bases. CDR3 length: 13 residues. As DNA, the CDR3 is TGTGCCAGCACTGGACAGGGTTCGTCACCCCTCCACTTT. Protein: CASTGQGSSPLHF.

The J gene is TRBJ1-5, the V gene TRBV6-5, with D perhaps TRBD1 (6 bases). The germline V gene has CDR1 MNHEY and CDR2 SVGAGI. CDR3 size: 13 residues. Between the trimmed V and J ends, which lost 7 bases and 2 bases, there was a span of 9 bases. CDR3 sequence reads: CASISGGNQPQHF. CDR3 coding DNA: TGTGCCAGCATTTCAGGGGGCAATCAGCCCCAGCATTTT.

As to this clone: Other nucleotide sequences from this sample produce the same CDR3. The chain has TRBV13 and TRBJ2-7; 8 bases match TRBD1. This CDR3 is built from 15 residues. Unmatched junction bases numbered 8, after V lost 5 bases and J lost 2 bases. Germline CDR1 reads PRHDT; CDR2 reads FYEKMQ (reference sequence). The CDR3 DNA follows: TGTGCCAGCAGCCGCGGACAGGGTGGGCCCTACGAGCAGTACTTC. Encoded protein: CASSRGQGGPYEQYF.

This chain links TRBV7-6 with TRBJ2-5; D remains unclear. This CDR3 is built from 13 residues. Looked up from germline, CDR1 is SGHVS and CDR2 is FNYEAQ. V was trimmed by 5 bases and J by 7 bases, leaving 14 bases between them. This CDR3 is CASSASTLRTQYF. CDR3 DNA sequence: TGTGCCAGCAGCGCTAGTACGTTGAGGACCCAGTACTTC.

In its sample, this clone ranks as medium-sized. V and J are TRBV6-1 and TRBJ1-1; D is ambiguous. The germline CDR1 and CDR2 sequences are MNHNS and SASEGT. The CDR3 is 15 residues long. Trimming took 3 bases from V and 2 from J, leaving 13 bases between them. The CDR3 DNA reads TGTGCCAGCAGTGACGTGGCGGCAGAAAACACTGAAGCTTTCTTT. Its translation: CASSDVAAENTEAFF.

A single count supports this clone. The chain is built from TRBV2 and TRBJ1-1; no clear D. The V end was cut by 8 bases, the J end by 3 bases, with 19 bases between. The CDR3 spans 15 residues. CDR1 and CDR2 from the germline V gene are SNHLY and FYNNEI. CDR3 nucleotides: TGTGCCAGCTATCGGGCGAGAAATGAGTACACTGAAGCTTTCTTT. Protein product: CASYRARNEYTEAFF.

This sequence joins TRBV6-2 or TRBV6-3 and TRBJ1-3, with 8 bases identical to TRBD1. Germline lookup yields CDR1 MNHEY and CDR2 SVGEGT. V lost 5 bases to trimming and J lost 1 base; unmatched junction nucleotides: 4. The CDR3 extends over 15 amino acids. This CDR3 reads CASSRQGTSGNTIYF. CDR3 DNA sequence: TGTGCCAGCAGTCGACAGGGGACATCTGGAAACACCATATATTTT.

This chain joins TRBV18 and TRBJ2-3; D is unclear. The V gene's germline CDR1 is KGHSH and CDR2 LQKENI. The CDR3 runs 18 residues. Deletions cut 3 bases from V and 3 bases from J, with 22 bases between. CDR3 bases: TGTGCCAGCTCACCCATCCGAAACACGAATTTACGAACAGATACGCAGTATTTT. Residues: CASSPIRNTNLRTDTQYF.

The rearrangement joins TRBV5-1 to TRBJ2-7; D not resolved. In germline, CDR1 is SGHRS, CDR2 YFSETQ. CDR3 length: 13 amino acids. V dropped 2 bases and J dropped 2 bases, with 8 bases sitting between them. The chain's CDR3 is CASSFGYTYEQYF. The CDR3 DNA follows: TGCGCCAGCAGCTTCGGGTACACCTACGAGCAGTACTTC. The whole variable domain, filled in from reference TRBV5-1 and TRBJ2-7, reads KAGVTQTPRYLIKTRGQQVTLSCSPISGHRSVSWYQQTPGQGLQFLFEYFSETQRNKGNFPGRFSGRQFSNSRSEMNVSTLELGDSALYLCASSFGYTYEQYFGPGTRLTVT.

The chain is built from TRBV24-1 and TRBJ2-2, with TRBD1 identical over 7 bases. Germline V CDR1 and CDR2: KGHDR, SFDVKD. With V trimmed by 7 bases and J by 7 bases, 11 bases remained unmatched. This CDR3 spans 15 amino acids. CDR3 coding DNA: TGTGCCACCAGAGCAGACAGGGCCGGGGACGGGGAGCTGTTTTTT. Amino acid sequence: CATRADRAGDGELFF.

The DNA for the CDR3 is TGTGCCAGCAGTTGGGGGGCGCTAACCGGCACAGATACGCAGTATTTT. Amino acids: CASSWGALTGTDTQYF. The chain is built from TRBV25-1 and TRBJ2-3; D may correspond to TRBD1 or TRBD2 (6 bases each). This CDR3 has 16 residues. Looked up from germline, CDR1 is MGHDK and CDR2 is SYGVNS. V was cut by 5 bases and J by 1 base, with 16 bases left in between.

This clone occurred once. V usage is TRBV5-1 and J usage is TRBJ2-2; TRBD2 is a possible D gene (5 bases). Trimming took off 1 base at V and 3 bases at J, with 13 bases between the two ends. This CDR3 is built from 16 residues. Germline V gives CDR1 SGHRS, CDR2 YFSETQ. The CDR3 DNA is TGCGCCAGCAGCTTGCTCGGAGGCGGAGACACCGGGGAGCTGTTTTTT. This gives the protein CASSLLGGGDTGELFF. Filled out from reference TRBV5-1 and TRBJ2-2, the complete variable domain reads KAGVTQTPRYLIKTRGQQVTLSCSPISGHRSVSWYQQTPGQGLQFLFEYFSETQRNKGNFPGRFSGRQFSNSRSEMNVSTLELGDSALYLCASSLLGGGDTGELFFGEGSRLTVL.